This T cell receptor beta chain was observed in a study of blood T cell repertoires in COVID-19. For the study at large: Samples of COVID-19 (acute and convalescent) were obtained from the United States, Italy and Spain. Sample material is recorded as cDNA or gDNA derived from T cells, B-cell-depleted T cells, or PBMCs.

In the original processing: Nucleated cell number was recorded as an estimate derived from reference gene primer amplification. Assay used: immunoSEQ multiplex PCR; TCRdb lists only in-frame clones, some missing. The D gene and trimming were derived from the DNA, and the V and J assignments and clone size from that table. The sample comprises about 74,000 clones, 80% to 90% of which are singletons, and around 29% rests with the top ten. The CDR3 consists of 18 residues. Trimming took 2 bases from V and 1 from J; bases not matched to a gene: 12. Germline loops: CDR1 GTSNPN, CDR2 SVGIG (reference sequence).

Sample: peripheral blood. The J gene is TRBJ2-3, the V gene TRBV30; 10 positions agree with TRBD2. This clonotype was obtained from an elderly woman with active or convalescent COVID-19. The CDR3 coding sequence is TGTGCCTGGAGTCCCTACGCTAGCGGGGGATCACGCACAGATACGCAGTATTTT. Protein product: CAWSPYASGGSRTDTQYF.